The 28 T cell receptor beta chains presented below share a single source sample, sequenced in a study of vaccination and CD4 T cells after COVID-19. These TCRs are of unknown antigen specificity. Sample treatment: approximately 9-day PBMC culture with coronavirus spike peptide pools or control peptides (ViraFEST assay). An Oncomine TCR Beta short-read assay was used to sequence the DNA from cultured CD4+ T cells. Each CDR3 protein is one row after TCRdb ran MiXCR on the PCR reads. Of roughly 11,000 distinct CDR3 sequences in the sample, roughly 61% are singletons; the top ten hold 20% to 30%. The sample was CD4+ T cells from blood, cultured in vitro. The receptors stem from a human donor who had recovered from COVID-19.

J is TRBJ2-7 and V is TRBV24-1; TRBD2 aligns across 12 bases. The ends lost 4 bases at V and 6 bases at J; junction bases unmatched: 6. Germline V gene lookup returns CDR1 KGHDR and CDR2 SFDVKD. The CDR3 is made up of 15 amino acids. CDR3 protein: CATSDPSGRAGEQYF. The CDR3 nucleotides read TGTGCCACCAGTGACCCTAGCGGGAGGGCCGGCGAGCAGTACTTC.

The CDR3 reads CASSKDRAEYTGELFF. In DNA form, the CDR3 reads TGTGCCAGCAGCAAGGACAGGGCTGAGTACACCGGGGAGCTGTTTTTT. V usage is TRBV5-4 and J usage is TRBJ2-2, with 8 nucleotides matching TRBD1. Looked up from germline, CDR1 is SGHNT and CDR2 is YYREEE (reference sequence). V dropped 4 bases and J dropped 3; count of bases not matched to a gene: 8. The CDR3 is made up of 16 amino acids.

This chain joins TRBV20-1 and TRBJ2-6; 7 bases line up with TRBD1. The CDR3 is made up of 14 amino acids. The ends lost 6 bases at V and 4 bases at J; junction bases unmatched: 6. The germline V gene encodes CDR1 DFQATT and CDR2 SNEGSKA (reference sequence). CDR3 DNA: TGCAGTGCCAGACAGGGTACCGGGGCCAACGTCCTGACTTTC. It codes for CSARQGTGANVLTF.

J is TRBJ2-3 and V is TRBV19; a possible D gene is TRBD1 (6 bases). The CDR3 covers 14 residues. V was pared by 3 bases and J by 0 bases, with 7 bases between. Germline-derived CDR1 and CDR2 are LNHDA and SQIVND (reference sequence). CDR3 coding DNA: TGTGCCAGTAGTATCGGACAGAGCACAGATACGCAGTATTTT. It translates to CASSIGQSTDTQYF.

A few counts support this clonotype. The CDR3 nucleotides are TGTGCCAGCAACCTCATGGGGGCGGGGGCAGATACGCAGTATTTT. It specifies CASNLMGAGADTQYF. The chain links TRBV6-2 or TRBV6-3 to TRBJ2-3; perhaps TRBD2 as D (7 bases). This CDR3 comprises 15 residues. Trimming removed 7 bases at V and 4 bases at J, with 18 bases between. Germline V gene sequence: CDR1 MNHEY, CDR2 SVGEGT.

The chain combines TRBV6-2 or TRBV6-3 with TRBJ1-1; a weak D match, TRBD1 (5 bases). Deletions cut 5 bases from V and 4 bases from J, with 17 bases between. The germline gives CDR1 MNHEY, CDR2 SVGEGT. This CDR3 is built from 15 residues. The CDR3 bases are TGTGCCAGCAGTCCGCGCCCCGGGGGGGTCACTGAAGCTTTCTTT. Translating gives CASSPRPGGVTEAFF.

In its sample, this clonotype was seen a few times. This rearrangement joins TRBV20-1 to TRBJ1-2; weak D call: TRBD1 (6 bases). The CDR3 length is 15 residues. Germline V CDR1 and CDR2: DFQATT, SNEGSKA (reference sequence). V was clipped by 5 bases and J by 4 bases, with 20 bases between them. As DNA, the CDR3 is TGCAGTGCTTCCTACGGCCAGGGGCGGGCCTATGGCTACACCTTC. Translating it yields CSASYGQGRAYGYTF.

This clonotype was seen a few times. This rearrangement joins TRBV20-1 to TRBJ1-5; D uncertain. The CDR3 spans 15 residues. V was pared by 1 base and J by 2 bases, with 12 bases between. The germline V gene encodes CDR1 DFQATT and CDR2 SNEGSKA (reference sequence). The CDR3 DNA sequence: TGCAGTGCTAGAGGCCAGCAGGTAGGCAATCAGCCCCAGCATTTT. Residues: CSARGQQVGNQPQHF.

This sequence joins TRBV2 and TRBJ2-5, with 9 bases aligning to TRBD2. The CDR3 is 13 amino acids. The germline gives CDR1 SNHLY, CDR2 FYNNEI. The CDR3 nucleotides are TGTGCGGCGCGGGGGGGGGCTTGGGAGACCCAGTACTTC. Its protein product is CAARGGAWETQYF.

The V call is TRBV12-3 or TRBV12-4, the J call TRBJ2-2, with D possibly matching TRBD2 (7 bases). The CDR3 spans 16 residues. Trimming pared 1 base from V and 0 bases from J, leaving 9 bases between. DNA for the CDR3: TGTGCCAGCAGTTTAGGCGGGGGCTCGAACACCGGGGAGCTGTTTTTT. This codes for CASSLGGGSNTGELFF.

The rearrangement uses TRBV14 and TRBJ2-7; 7 bases line up with TRBD1. Germline lookup yields CDR1 SGHDN and CDR2 FVKESK. With 4 bases clipped from V and 1 base from J, the junction kept 10 bases outside the gene matches. The CDR3 length is 16 residues. The CDR3: CASSLLSWDRSYEQYF. CDR3 nucleotide sequence: TGTGCCAGCAGCCTTCTTTCCTGGGACAGATCCTACGAGCAGTACTTC.

By sample share, this clonotype is medium-sized. The rearrangement uses TRBV19 and TRBJ2-2; maybe TRBD2 (5 bases). Germline V gene data show CDR1 as LNHDA and CDR2 as SQIVND (reference sequence). The CDR3 is made up of 13 amino acids. V was trimmed by 7 bases and J by 7 bases, leaving 13 bases between them. The CDR3 spells CASKAHEGGELFF. The CDR3 DNA sequence: TGTGCCAGTAAAGCACATGAGGGCGGGGAGCTGTTTTTT. The full variable domain, in which reference TRBV19 and TRBJ2-2 provide the parts outside the CDR3, is DGGITQSPKYLFRKEGQNVTLSCEQNLNHDAMYWYRQDPGQGLRLIYYSQIVNDFQKGDIAEGYSVSREKKESFPLTVTSAQKNPTAFYLCASKAHEGGELFFGEGSRLTVL.

This clonotype has just a few counts. The chain has TRBV20-1 and TRBJ1-2; no reliable D call. Trimming removed 2 bases at V and 4 bases at J, with 17 bases between. Germline V CDR1 and CDR2: DFQATT, SNEGSKA (reference sequence). The CDR3 is made up of 15 amino acids. The CDR3 coding sequence is TGCAGTGCTAGAATTGAGCAAAATTTTGTCTATGGCTACACCTTC. Translated, it gives CSARIEQNFVYGYTF.

The chain couples TRBV7-9 to TRBJ2-2; 7 nucleotides agree with TRBD1. The CDR3 has 15 amino acids. The J segment lost 6 bases and the V segment lost 5 bases, leaving 9 bases of the junction unmatched. Germline CDR1 reads SEHNR; CDR2 reads FQNEAQ (reference sequence). DNA of the CDR3: TGTGCCAGCAGCCCGACAGGGCGCGACGCCGGGGAGCTGTTTTTT. It is translated as CASSPTGRDAGELFF.

The V call is TRBV6-1, the J call TRBJ1-1; no reliable D call. V was pared by 8 bases and J by 5 bases, with 12 bases between. The CDR3 has 12 amino acids. The V gene's germline CDR1 is MNHNS and CDR2 SASEGT. Here the CDR3 DNA reads TGTGCCAGCTCCACAGCGAGGACTGAAGCTTTCTTT. Residues: CASSTARTEAFF.

The chain combines TRBV6-1 with TRBJ2-3; D is unclear. Germline CDR1 MNHNS, CDR2 SASEGT. V lost 8 bases to trimming and J lost 6 bases, with 3 bases between them. This CDR3 contains 9 residues. The CDR3 loop is CASHDTQYF. CDR3 sequence (DNA): TGTGCCAGCCATGATACGCAGTATTTT.

This clonotype showed up just a few times. The CDR3 DNA reads as TGCAGTGTCCCGGACAGGACCACTGAAGCTTTCTTT. It yields the protein CSVPDRTTEAFF. This chain joins TRBV20-1 and TRBJ1-1; TRBD1 matches 7 bases. This CDR3 region has 12 residues. The germline V gene has CDR1 DFQATT and CDR2 SNEGSKA (reference sequence). V gave up 7 bases and J gave up 4 bases; unmatched junction bases: 6.

The chain uses TRBV19 and TRBJ2-7; D possibly corresponds to TRBD1 (6 bases). The length of the CDR3 is 15 residues. V lost 5 bases, J lost 3 bases, and 17 bases lay in between. CDR1 is LNHDA and CDR2 is SQIVND in the germline V gene (reference sequence). Here the CDR3 reads CASSDPGQSIYEQYF. In DNA, the CDR3 is TGTGCCAGTAGTGATCCGGGACAAAGTATCTACGAGCAGTACTTC.

V is TRBV10-3 and J is TRBJ1-2, with D possibly matching TRBD1 (5 bases). In germline, CDR1 is ENHRY, CDR2 SYGVKD. Trimming shortened V by 0 bases and J by 4 bases, and 12 bases separated the two germline ends. CDR3 size: 15 residues. The CDR3 DNA follows: TGTGCCATCAGTGAGTCGGGGACTGGTGGCTATGGCTACACCTTC. Protein sequence: CAISESGTGGYGYTF.

V and J are TRBV15 and TRBJ1-2, with D possibly being TRBD1 (5 bases). Germline V gives CDR1 LNHNV, CDR2 YYDKDF (reference sequence). Between the trimmed V and J ends, which lost 3 bases and 8 bases, there was a span of 19 bases. CDR3 length: 15 amino acids. CDR3 sequence (DNA): TGTGCCACCAGCAGTGATAAAGGGGAGGTAGGAGGCTACACCTTC. Translation: CATSSDKGEVGGYTF.

Of note for this clonotype: Germline is not matched at one junction end, which may reflect a read error. The V and J genes are TRBV7-3 and TRBJ2-2; 11 positions match TRBD2. The germline gives CDR1 SGHTA, CDR2 FQGTGA. The CDR3 contains 15 residues. The CDR3 DNA follows: TGTACCAGCAGCTTAACTAGCGGGAGCACCGGGGAGCTGTTTTTT. Translation: CTSSLTSGSTGELFF.

The J gene is TRBJ2-3, the V gene TRBV15; 10 bases are a match to TRBD1. J was trimmed by 3 bases and V by 2 bases; bases with no gene match: 5. There are 16 residues in the CDR3. From germline, CDR1 is LNHNV and CDR2 YYDKDF (reference sequence). This chain's CDR3 is CATSRSTGGWTDTQYF. The CDR3 nucleotides are TGTGCCACCAGCAGATCGACAGGGGGCTGGACAGATACGCAGTATTTT.

This clonotype has only a few counts. This chain links TRBV6-1 with TRBJ1-2; perhaps TRBD1 as D (5 bases). V dropped 6 bases and J dropped 3 bases, with 8 bases sitting between them. The CDR3 covers 12 residues. Germline lookup yields CDR1 MNHNS and CDR2 SASEGT. The CDR3 DNA follows: TGTGCCAGCAGAAAACAGGACTATGGCTACACCTTC. Its translation is CASRKQDYGYTF.

The V call is TRBV7-2, the J call TRBJ1-2; a weak D match, TRBD1 (5 bases). The germline gives CDR1 SGHTA, CDR2 FQGNSA. The CDR3 is 14 amino acids. The V and J ends lost 0 bases and 5 bases respectively, with 10 bases between them. The CDR3 is CASSLAGTRYGYTF. Written as DNA, the CDR3 is TGTGCCAGCAGCTTAGCCGGGACCCGGTATGGCTACACCTTC.

This chain connects TRBV19 to TRBJ2-3; TRBD1 is a possible D gene (5 bases). Trimming left V 6 bases short and J 1 base short, with 14 bases between. Germline V gives CDR1 LNHDA, CDR2 SQIVND (reference sequence). CDR3 length: 15 residues. This CDR3 reads CASSRQWSGTDTQYF. The CDR3 coding sequence is TGTGCCAGTAGCCGACAGTGGTCGGGCACAGATACGCAGTATTTT.

The chain uses TRBV6-1 and TRBJ2-2; maybe TRBD2 (6 bases). V was trimmed by 6 bases and J by 8 bases, leaving 10 bases between them. Germline CDR1 and CDR2: MNHNS and SASEGT. The CDR3 loop spans 12 amino acids. The CDR3 nucleotides are TGTGCCAGCAGAGCTAGCGTAGGGGAGCTGTTTTTT. Protein: CASRASVGELFF.

The V and J genes are TRBV24-1 and TRBJ2-5, with D possibly being TRBD2 (5 bases). Trimming took 4 bases from V and 5 from J, leaving 16 bases between them. There are 15 residues in the CDR3. CDR1 is KGHDR, CDR2 SFDVKD, per germline. CDR3 DNA sequence: TGTGCCACCAGTGAGCCCTTCGGTCGGGGTGAGACCCAGTACTTC. The encoded protein is CATSEPFGRGETQYF.

In its sample, this clonotype was seen once. This chain links TRBV19 with TRBJ1-1; D perhaps matches TRBD1 (6 bases). With 5 bases removed from V and 0 bases from J, the gap between germline ends came to 10 bases. The CDR3 consists of 14 residues. CDR1 and CDR2 from the germline V gene are LNHDA and SQIVND (reference sequence). The CDR3 region has the DNA TGTGCCAGTAGTTTGGGACATATGAACACTGAAGCTTTCTTT. As protein: CASSLGHMNTEAFF.